A single sample gave rise to the 28 T cell receptor beta chains below, sequenced in a study of blood T cells in healthy people across ages. The second PCR ran about 6 to 12 cycles with a sample-barcoded 5' primer and J-beta primers. TCRdb re-analysed the 5' RACE reads in MiXCR, keeping a single row per CDR3 protein. The sample yields hundreds of thousands of distinct CDR3 sequences, 25% seen once. The same sample was also studied in work on T cells of mothers and their children.

Sequences were obtained from blood. These receptors all come from a boy younger than 18 in good health.

The V and J genes are TRBV6-5 and TRBJ2-7, with 9 bases fitting TRBD1. CDR1 is MNHEY and CDR2 is SVGAGI in the germline V gene. J was trimmed by 3 bases and V by 9 bases; bases with no gene match: 6. The length of the CDR3 is 13 residues. The CDR3 loop reads CASRQGQGYEQYF. The CDR3 DNA sequence: TGTGCCAGTCGACAGGGACAGGGCTACGAGCAGTACTTC.

This clonotype occurred a few times. The genes are TRBV20-1 and TRBJ2-5, with D perhaps matching TRBD1 (6 bases). The CDR3 extends over 16 amino acids. The V gene's germline CDR1 is DFQATT and CDR2 SNEGSKA (reference sequence). The ends were cut back, 3 bases at V and 7 bases at J, with 24 bases in the middle. The CDR3 protein is CSASLVDRTPGRTQYF. The CDR3 DNA sequence: TGCAGTGCTAGCCTCGTCGACAGGACCCCCGGTCGGACCCAGTACTTC.

CDR3 sequence (DNA): TGTGCCAGCAGCGTAGTTGGGACAGGGGAGGAAAAACTGTTTTTT. This translates into CASSVVGTGEEKLFF. The rearrangement links TRBV9 to TRBJ1-4; the match to TRBD1 covers 10 bases. This CDR3 is built from 15 residues. After removal of 0 bases from V and 8 bases from J, the junction contained 4 bases not matched to a gene. Looked up from germline, CDR1 is SGDLS and CDR2 is YYNGEE.

This clonotype came up a few times. This chain links TRBV6-5 with TRBJ2-5, with D possibly being TRBD1 (6 bases). This CDR3 has 16 residues. CDR1 and CDR2 (germline): MNHEY, SVGAGI. V dropped 3 bases and J dropped 5 bases, with 19 bases sitting between them. This chain's CDR3 is CASSYEGQGLYETQYF. As DNA, the CDR3 is TGTGCCAGCAGTTATGAGGGCCAGGGGTTGTATGAGACCCAGTACTTC.

This clonotype was found once. The chain links TRBV4-3 to TRBJ2-7; D assignment may be TRBD1 or TRBD2 (5 bases each). The CDR3 consists of 15 residues. Trimming cost V 1 base and J 2 bases, with 12 bases left between them. Germline CDR1 LGHNA, CDR2 YSLEER. As DNA, the CDR3 is TGCGCCAGCAGCCAAGCTCCGGGGCTAGCCTACGAGCAGTACTTC. It specifies CASSQAPGLAYEQYF.

This clonotype has more than one count but fewer than ten. The V and J genes are TRBV15 and TRBJ1-1, with 7 nucleotides matching TRBD1. The CDR3 totals 12 residues. Germline loops: CDR1 LNHNV, CDR2 YYDKDF (reference sequence). The ends lost 11 bases at V and 0 bases at J; junction bases unmatched: 3. CDR3 sequence (DNA): TGTGCCTCGACAGGGTTGAACACTGAAGCTTTCTTT. Protein: CASTGLNTEAFF.

Comments on this clonotype: The junction departs from germline at one end; a sequencing error may be responsible. The chain employs TRBV7-2 and TRBJ1-2; TRBD1 agrees at 7 bases. The CDR3 is 14 amino acids. Germline V gives CDR1 SGHTA, CDR2 FQGNSA. The CDR3 loop is CASSLGGRGTGCTF. In DNA, the CDR3 is TGTGCCAGCAGCTTAGGGGGCAGGGGGACTGGCTGCACCTTC. Using reference TRBV7-2 and TRBJ1-2 for the parts outside the CDR3, the full variable domain is GAGVSQSPSNKVTEKGKDVELRCDPISGHTALYWYRQSLGQGLEFLIYFQGNSAPDKSGLPSDRFSAERTGGSVSTLTIQRTQQEDSAVYLCASSLGGRGTGCTFGSGTRLTVV.

This clonotype has a count of ten or more. The chain joins TRBV15 to TRBJ2-6; the D is unclear. The CDR3 spans 13 residues. Germline values: CDR1 LNHNV, CDR2 YYDKDF (reference sequence). Trimming took off 8 bases at V and 2 bases at J, with 7 bases between the two ends. The CDR3 region is CATRGPGANVLTF. The CDR3 DNA reads as TGTGCCACCCGCGGTCCTGGGGCCAACGTCCTGACTTTC.

The chain has TRBV7-2 and TRBJ2-5; no definite D call. Trimming took 5 bases from V and 3 from J, leaving 19 bases between them. Germline values: CDR1 SGHTA, CDR2 FQGNSA. The CDR3 is made up of 16 amino acids. The CDR3 protein is CASSHRAAAREETQYF. Here the CDR3 DNA reads TGTGCCAGCAGCCACCGGGCGGCGGCCAGAGAAGAGACCCAGTACTTC. The full variable domain, with the rest looked up from reference TRBV7-2 and TRBJ2-5, is GAGVSQSPSNKVTEKGKDVELRCDPISGHTALYWYRQSLGQGLEFLIYFQGNSAPDKSGLPSDRFSAERTGGSVSTLTIQRTQQEDSAVYLCASSHRAAAREETQYFGPGTRLLVL.

This clonotype was seen a handful of times. The chain employs TRBV7-2 and TRBJ2-5; 8 bases map to TRBD2. The ends lost 5 bases at V and 3 bases at J; junction bases unmatched: 5. Germline CDR1 is SGHTA and CDR2 is FQGNSA. CDR3 length: 14 amino acids. Here the CDR3 DNA reads TGTGCCAGCAGCACCCCAGCGGGGGAAGAGACCCAGTACTTC. Translation gives CASSTPAGEETQYF.

This clonotype was seen more than once but under ten times. The rearrangement links TRBV7-9 to TRBJ2-4; D remains unclear. Trimming pared 1 base from V and 5 bases from J, leaving 9 bases between. Germline CDR1 reads SEHNR; CDR2 reads FQNEAQ (reference sequence). This CDR3 contains 14 residues. The CDR3 is CASSLVVVENIQYF. In nucleotides, the CDR3 is TGTGCCAGCAGCTTAGTGGTGGTCGAAAACATTCAGTACTTC.

This clonotype was recorded a few times. This sequence joins TRBV4-2 and TRBJ2-3; 7 bases are shared with TRBD1. V trimming: 3 bases; J trimming: 1 base; junction bases outside the gene matches: 4. There are 15 residues in the CDR3. Per the germline V gene, CDR1 is LGHNA and CDR2 is YNFKEQ. CDR3 region: CASSQDTGGTDTQYF. CDR3 DNA sequence: TGTGCCAGCAGCCAGGATACAGGGGGCACAGATACGCAGTATTTT.

The chain recombines TRBV7-9 with TRBJ2-5; D gene ambiguous. V gave up 5 bases and J gave up 3 bases, with 7 bases separating them. CDR1 is SEHNR, CDR2 FQNEAQ, per germline (reference sequence). The CDR3 contains 12 residues. The DNA of the CDR3 is TGTGCCAGCAGCGCACGGGAAGAGACCCAGTACTTC. Translated, it gives CASSAREETQYF. Based on the CDR3 plus reference TRBV7-9 and TRBJ2-5, the full variable domain is DTGVSQNPRHKITKRGQNVTFRCDPISEHNRLYWYRQTLGQGPEFLTYFQNEAQLEKSRLLSDRFSAERPKGSFSTLEIQRTEQGDSAMYLCASSAREETQYFGPGTRLLVL.

CDR3 DNA sequence: TGCACCAGCAGCCATCGGCAACCCAAAAACATTCAGTACTTC. Translated: CTSSHRQPKNIQYF. The chain carries TRBV1 and TRBJ2-4. TRBV1 is tagged as a pseudogene. There are 14 residues in the CDR3.

Turning to this clonotype: Without the conserved terminal phenylalanine or tryptophan, this CDR3 likely stems from a read error. This rearrangement joins TRBV2 to TRBJ2-6, with no clear D. This CDR3 has 16 amino acids. Per germline, CDR1 SNHLY and CDR2 FYNNEI. With 3 bases removed from V and 4 bases from J, the gap between germline ends came to 13 bases. The CDR3 reads CASSEYVPPGANVLTL. CDR3 nucleotides: TGTGCCAGCAGTGAGTACGTTCCCCCCGGGGCCAACGTCCTGACTCTC.

This clonotype has more than one count but fewer than ten. This chain links TRBV7-6 with TRBJ2-2; 11 nucleotides line up with TRBD1. V lost 6 bases and J lost 5; bases outside the gene matches: 8. The germline gives CDR1 SGHVS, CDR2 FNYEAQ. The CDR3 spans 16 residues. CDR3 sequence: CASRQDRGRNTGELFF. The CDR3 nucleotides read TGTGCCAGCAGACAGGACAGGGGGCGGAATACCGGGGAGCTGTTTTTT.

This clonotype was observed a handful of times. The chain is built from TRBV14 and TRBJ2-4, with TRBD2 as a possible D gene (5 bases). Trimming pared 1 base from V and 6 bases from J, leaving 13 bases between. The CDR3 is 15 residues long. Germline lookup yields CDR1 SGHDN and CDR2 FVKESK. CDR3 in amino acids: CASSQAGVKGNIQYF. The CDR3 DNA reads as TGTGCCAGCAGCCAAGCCGGGGTAAAAGGAAACATTCAGTACTTC.

The V gene is TRBV28, the J gene TRBJ2-1; 12 bases line up with TRBD1. The germline CDR1 and CDR2 sequences are MDHEN and SYDVKM. The J segment lost 2 bases and the V segment lost 2 bases, leaving 4 bases of the junction unmatched. The CDR3 runs to 17 residues. The CDR3: CASSLVGTGGPYNEQFF. CDR3 sequence (DNA): TGTGCCAGCAGTTTAGTCGGGACAGGGGGCCCCTACAATGAGCAGTTCTTC.

The CDR3 nucleotides read TGTGCCAGCAGTACTCTTATGGGGGGACAGACTGAAAAACTGTTTTTT. Translation gives CASSTLMGGQTEKLFF. The rearrangement links TRBV27 to TRBJ1-4; 7 bases are a match to TRBD1. Germline trimming cut 5 bases from V and 7 bases from J; bases unmatched to any gene: 13. The CDR3 length is 16 residues. Per the germline V gene, CDR1 is MNHEY and CDR2 is SMNVEV (reference sequence).

This clonotype has just a few counts. V usage is TRBV10-3 and J usage is TRBJ2-5, with 10 bases lining up with TRBD1. The CDR3 loop spans 13 amino acids. The germline V gene encodes CDR1 ENHRY and CDR2 SYGVKD. Trimming cost V 8 bases and J 3 bases; bases outside gene matches: 3. CDR3 sequence reads: CAIGTGVEETQYF. CDR3 bases: TGTGCCATCGGGACAGGGGTGGAAGAGACCCAGTACTTC.

There are a few counts of this clonotype. This chain uses TRBV27 with TRBJ2-1; D not certain. The V gene's germline CDR1 is MNHEY and CDR2 SMNVEV (reference sequence). The germline V and J ends were trimmed by 0 bases and 6 bases, with 9 bases remaining between them. The CDR3 extends over 14 amino acids. CDR3 nucleotide sequence: TGTGCCAGCAGTTTATCTTTGAGCCCCAATGAGCAGTTCTTC. Protein sequence: CASSLSLSPNEQFF.

In DNA form, the CDR3 reads TGTGCCAGCAGCGTAGTGTCCCAGGGACATGGCTACACCTTC. The encoded protein is CASSVVSQGHGYTF. The V call is TRBV9, the J call TRBJ1-2; a weak D match, TRBD1 (5 bases). V was trimmed by 0 bases and J by 6 bases, leaving 12 bases between them. Germline CDR1 and CDR2: SGDLS and YYNGEE. The CDR3 has 14 amino acids.

This chain connects TRBV7-9 to TRBJ2-1; 7 bases line up with TRBD2. Germline lookup yields CDR1 SEHNR and CDR2 FQNEAQ (reference sequence). V lost 0 bases to trimming and J lost 8 bases; unmatched junction nucleotides: 4. The CDR3 totals 14 residues. Written as DNA, the CDR3 is TGTGCCAGCAGCTTAGCGCGGGAGCGGTATGAGCAGTTCTTC. Translating it yields CASSLARERYEQFF.

This chain links TRBV3-1 with TRBJ2-1; maybe TRBD2 (5 bases). The CDR3 totals 16 residues. V gave up 1 base and J gave up 4 bases, with 14 bases separating them. In germline, CDR1 is LGHDT, CDR2 YNNKEL (reference sequence). Written as DNA, the CDR3 is TGTGCCAGCAGCCAAGTGAAGGGTTCGGGGTACAATGAGCAGTTCTTC. Its protein product is CASSQVKGSGYNEQFF.

This clonotype is a singleton in its sample. CDR3 region: CASSQGLGTKRAQYF. DNA of the CDR3: TGCGCCAGCAGCCAAGGCCTAGGAACCAAGAGGGCCCAGTACTTC. This chain links TRBV4-3 with TRBJ2-7; TRBD2 is a possible D gene (5 bases). The CDR3 has 15 amino acids. Trimming removed 1 base from V and 10 bases from J, with 20 bases in between. Germline CDR1 is LGHNA and CDR2 is YSLEER.

CDR3 loop: CSARDPTSGSYNEQFF. In DNA form, the CDR3 reads TGCAGTGCTAGAGACCCAACTAGCGGCTCCTACAATGAGCAGTTCTTC. This chain uses TRBV20-1 with TRBJ2-1; TRBD2 agrees at 8 bases. The ends lost 0 bases at V and 0 bases at J; junction bases unmatched: 4. Germline CDR1 is DFQATT and CDR2 is SNEGSKA (reference sequence). This CDR3 is built from 16 residues.

This clonotype was seen more than once but under ten times. V usage is TRBV5-1 and J usage is TRBJ1-1; D ambiguous. The CDR3 is 13 residues long. V lost 7 bases, J lost 1 base, and 11 bases lay in between. Per the germline V gene, CDR1 is SGHRS and CDR2 is YFSETQ. The CDR3 bases are TGCGCCAGCCGCCTCTTTACGAACACTGAAGCTTTCTTT. Protein: CASRLFTNTEAFF.

V gene TRBV4-1 combines with J gene TRBJ1-1; perhaps TRBD1 as D (6 bases). CDR1 is MGHRA, CDR2 YSYEKL, per germline. V was clipped by 5 bases and J by 5 bases, with 15 bases between them. The CDR3 consists of 14 residues. The CDR3 bases are TGCGCCAGCAGCAACAGGGTAGTATGGACTGAAGCTTTCTTT. The encoded protein is CASSNRVVWTEAFF.